This T cell receptor (beta chain) was captured in a study of blood T cells in healthy people across ages. Study outcomes and limitations: PBMCs that were unsorted prevented a conclusive naive versus antigen-experienced comparison.

The CDR3 is 15 residues long. Germline V gives CDR1 SGHKS, CDR2 YYEKEE (reference sequence). The V and J ends lost 4 bases and 7 bases, in that order; junction bases with no gene match: 8. For the second PCR, which ran for about 7 to 11 cycles, a sample-barcoded 5' primer and a J-beta primer mix were used. No fewer than 3 million CDR3-containing paired-end reads came from each sample. TCRdb re-derived calls from the 5' RACE reads in MiXCR, one entry per CDR3 protein. The sample lists fewer than 700,000 distinct CDR3 sequences, around 48% occurring once. The sample providers were healthy Caucasian people from Russia, aged about 6 to 90. This clonotype has a handful of counts. Its antigen remains unidentified.

Sequencing used blood. The chain uses TRBV5-5 and TRBJ2-5, with 12 bases fitting TRBD2. This clonotype was obtained from a man aged 80 or over in good health. As DNA, the CDR3 is TGTGCCAGCAGCCCCCGGACTAGCGGGGAGGGGACCCAGTACTTC. Translation gives CASSPRTSGEGTQYF.